Listed here are 27 T cell receptor beta chains from one sample, sequenced in a study of blood T cell repertoires in COVID-19. Only in-frame clones appear in the TCRdb table, and some are missing; sequencing was by immunoSEQ multiplex PCR. The sample holds 160,000 or so clones, approximately 82% seen once. The sample consisted of peripheral blood. Receptors originate from a man aged 70-80 years who had recovered from COVID-19.

The chain combines TRBV5-4 with TRBJ2-1; a weak D match, TRBD2 (5 bases). The CDR3 consists of 17 residues. Germline CDR1 is SGHNT and CDR2 is YYREEE (reference sequence). V was shortened by 4 bases and J by 0 bases, with 17 bases between the two germline ends. The CDR3 here is CASSIGLSTTSYNEQFF. The CDR3 DNA is TGTGCCAGCAGCATAGGACTGTCTACCACCTCCTACAATGAGCAGTTCTTC.

The rearrangement uses TRBV30 and TRBJ2-2, with 8 bases that match TRBD2. Germline lookup yields CDR1 GTSNPN and CDR2 SVGIG (reference sequence). V was pared by 0 bases and J by 4 bases, with 4 bases of the junction left unmatched. The length of the CDR3 is 15 residues. The CDR3: CAWSVVAGSTGELFF. The CDR3 coding sequence is TGTGCCTGGAGTGTAGTAGCGGGAAGCACCGGGGAGCTGTTTTTT.

This chain links TRBV6-2 or TRBV6-3 with TRBJ2-7, with D perhaps matching TRBD2 (6 bases). This CDR3 region has 15 residues. V dropped 6 bases and J dropped 4 bases, with 19 bases sitting between them. Germline V gene sequence: CDR1 MNHEY, CDR2 SVGEGT. CDR3 sequence reads: CASSLTQLASYEQYF. As DNA, the CDR3 is TGTGCCAGCAGCTTAACCCAGCTAGCGTCTTACGAGCAGTACTTC.

The chain carries TRBV27 and TRBJ2-7; 9 bases are a match to TRBD1. Unmatched junction bases numbered 15, after V lost 5 bases and J lost 4 bases. Germline CDR1 MNHEY, CDR2 SMNVEV (reference sequence). The CDR3 contains 17 residues. CDR3 sequence: CASSARGTGLGMYEQYF. For the CDR3, the DNA is TGTGCCAGCAGTGCCCGGGGGACAGGGCTAGGCATGTACGAGCAGTACTTC.

The J gene is TRBJ1-1, the V gene TRBV29-1; D gene uncertain. This CDR3 has 12 residues. The germline V gene encodes CDR1 SQVTM and CDR2 ANQGSEA. The CDR3 DNA sequence: TGCACCCAACGGAGGGTGAACACTGAAGCTTTCTTT. It codes for CTQRRVNTEAFF.

The table lists this clone with a count of one. As DNA, the CDR3 is TGTGCCAGCAGTTACGCCGACAGGGCGAACACCGGGGAGCTGTTTTTT. The encoded protein is CASSYADRANTGELFF. This rearrangement joins TRBV6-5 to TRBJ2-2; 7 nucleotides agree with TRBD1. This CDR3 contains 16 residues. CDR1 and CDR2 (germline): MNHEY, SVGAGI. The trim removed 2 bases at V and 0 bases at J, leaving 3 bases unmatched.

This clone has a handful of counts. Additional DNA sequences in this sample encode the identical CDR3. The chain couples TRBV5-1 to TRBJ2-5, with D perhaps TRBD1 (5 bases). The germline gives CDR1 SGHRS, CDR2 YFSETQ. The CDR3 length is 13 residues. The ends were cut back, 4 bases at V and 2 bases at J, with 9 bases in the middle. The CDR3 reads CASSPRQQETQYF. The DNA for the CDR3 is TGCGCCAGCAGCCCCCGACAGCAAGAGACCCAGTACTTC.

This clone was recorded a few times. The chain is built from TRBV19 and TRBJ1-1, with 8 bases matching TRBD1. Trimming removed 5 bases from V and 5 bases from J; junction bases left unmatched: 7. From germline, CDR1 is LNHDA and CDR2 SQIVND (reference sequence). This CDR3 spans 14 amino acids. DNA of the CDR3: TGTGCCAGTAGTTATAGGACAGGGTGGACTGAAGCTTTCTTT. Amino acids: CASSYRTGWTEAFF.

In nucleotides, the CDR3 is TGTGCCAGCAGTTACTCGCAAGAAATCGGCTACGAGCAGTACTTC. This gives the protein CASSYSQEIGYEQYF. The rearrangement links TRBV6-2 or TRBV6-3 to TRBJ2-7; no firm D call. The CDR3 has 15 residues. Looked up from germline, CDR1 is MNHEY and CDR2 is SVGEGT. Trimming shortened V by 0 bases and J by 3 bases, and 12 bases separated the two germline ends.

The V and J genes are TRBV19 and TRBJ1-3; the D is unclear. The CDR3 extends over 11 amino acids. V was shortened by 10 bases and J by 4 bases, with 8 bases between the two germline ends. CDR1 is LNHDA, CDR2 SQIVND, per germline (reference sequence). Written as DNA, the CDR3 is TGTGCCACCGGTAGAGGAAACACCATATATTTT. Translated: CATGRGNTIYF.

The J gene is TRBJ2-1, the V gene TRBV27, with D unclear. The CDR3 runs 15 residues. V gave up 5 bases and J gave up 8 bases, with 19 bases separating them. Germline-derived CDR1 and CDR2 are MNHEY and SMNVEV (reference sequence). The CDR3: CASSLDAEPRYEQFF. The CDR3 DNA sequence: TGTGCCAGCAGTCTCGATGCGGAGCCGAGGTATGAGCAGTTCTTC.

The table lists this clone with a count of one. This chain connects TRBV9 to TRBJ1-1; TRBD1 agrees at 7 bases. The CDR3 loop spans 15 amino acids. Looked up from germline, CDR1 is SGDLS and CDR2 is YYNGEE. Germline trimming cut 3 bases from V and 5 bases from J; bases unmatched to any gene: 10. CDR3 coding DNA: TGTGCCAGCAGCGGGAGGGGGCCGGGCCCGACTGAAGCTTTCTTT. Translation gives CASSGRGPGPTEAFF.

The chain uses TRBV19 and TRBJ1-5; tentative D call: TRBD1 (5 bases). The germline gives CDR1 LNHDA, CDR2 SQIVND (reference sequence). The V end lost 6 bases, the J end lost 1 base, and 16 bases lay between the germline ends. This CDR3 comprises 16 residues. The CDR3 reads CASRASGIQSNQPQHF. As DNA, the CDR3 is TGTGCCAGTAGAGCCTCAGGGATTCAAAGCAATCAGCCCCAGCATTTT.

This clone was found a few times. The chain combines TRBV5-1 with TRBJ1-4, with D possibly TRBD1 on 6 matching bases. Germline V lookup: CDR1 SGHRS, CDR2 YFSETQ. V lost 4 bases and J 6 bases, leaving 16 bases between the germline ends. The CDR3 totals 15 residues. The CDR3 nucleotides read TGCGCCAGCAGCCTGGGGGGCAGAAAAGATGAAAAACTGTTTTTT. It codes for CASSLGGRKDEKLFF.

This sequence joins TRBV5-1 and TRBJ2-5, with D perhaps TRBD1 (6 bases). Trimming pared 5 bases from V and 4 bases from J, leaving 9 bases between. CDR3 size: 12 residues. Germline lookup yields CDR1 SGHRS and CDR2 YFSETQ. This chain's CDR3 is CASSQGSETQYF. The DNA for the CDR3 is TGCGCCAGCAGTCAGGGGTCAGAGACCCAGTACTTC.

The rearrangement links TRBV29-1 to TRBJ1-2; 9 bases map to TRBD1. The junction had 6 bases not matched to a gene; V was cut back by 1 base and J by 6 bases. CDR3 length: 14 amino acids. Germline lookup yields CDR1 SQVTM and CDR2 ANQGSEA. CDR3 loop: CSVEGGQGLNGYTF. The CDR3, as DNA: TGCAGCGTTGAAGGTGGACAGGGGTTGAATGGCTACACCTTC. The whole variable domain, filled in from reference TRBV29-1 and TRBJ1-2, reads SAVISQKPSRDICQRGTSLTIQCQVDSQVTMMFWYRQQPGQSLTLIATANQGSEATYESGFVIDKFPISRPNLTFSTLTVSNMSPEDSSIYLCSVEGGQGLNGYTFGSGTRLTVV.

The chain links TRBV20-1 to TRBJ2-3; the D gene is possibly TRBD2 (6 bases). The germline V and J ends were trimmed by 3 bases and 0 bases, with 10 bases remaining between them. The CDR3 runs 14 residues. Germline V gene lookup returns CDR1 DFQATT and CDR2 SNEGSKA (reference sequence). CDR3 in amino acids: CSASPSGSTDTQYF. The CDR3 DNA is TGCAGTGCTAGTCCGAGCGGGAGCACAGATACGCAGTATTTT.

V is TRBV7-9 and J is TRBJ1-2; 9 positions agree with TRBD1. V was clipped by 5 bases and J by 5 bases; unmatched bases: 9. CDR3 length: 15 residues. Germline assignment: CDR1 SEHNR and CDR2 FQNEAQ (reference sequence). The CDR3 DNA reads TGTGCCAGCAGCCGGGGACAGGGTCTAGAGTATGGCTACACCTTC. It translates to CASSRGQGLEYGYTF.

The rearrangement uses TRBV4-3 and TRBJ2-7, with a possible D match to TRBD2 (5 bases). Trimming cost V 0 bases and J 4 bases, with 13 bases left between them. The length of the CDR3 is 15 residues. Germline CDR1 reads LGHNA; CDR2 reads YSLEER. The DNA for the CDR3 is TGCGCCAGCAGCCAAGAACGAAGAGGGCAGTACGAGCAGTACTTC. Protein: CASSQERRGQYEQYF.

The chain has TRBV19 and TRBJ2-2, with 11 bases identical to TRBD2. The V and J ends lost 8 bases and 2 bases, in that order; junction bases with no gene match: 7. CDR3 length: 16 residues. Germline V lookup: CDR1 LNHDA, CDR2 SQIVND (reference sequence). CDR3 bases: TGTGCCAGTTCCATAGCGGGAGGGACCAACACCGGGGAGCTGTTTTTT. Encoded protein: CASSIAGGTNTGELFF.

This clone came up a few times. The CDR3 DNA sequence: TGTGCCACCAGCAGAGAAGGGGCAGCTTATAGCAATCAGCCCCAGCATTTT. It is translated as CATSREGAAYSNQPQHF. The chain uses TRBV15 and TRBJ1-5; the D gene is possibly TRBD1 (5 bases). CDR1 is LNHNV and CDR2 is YYDKDF in the germline V gene (reference sequence). The length of the CDR3 is 17 residues. The germline V and J ends were trimmed by 0 bases and 0 bases, with 12 bases remaining between them. The complete variable domain, with remaining parts taken from reference TRBV15 and TRBJ1-5, reads DAMVIQNPRYQVTQFGKPVTLSCSQTLNHNVMYWYQQKSSQAPKLLFHYYDKDFNNEADTPDNFQSRRPNTSFCFLDIRSPGLGDTAMYLCATSREGAAYSNQPQHFGDGTRLSIL.

This clone was seen only once. The chain has TRBV9 and TRBJ2-3; D uncertain. V was trimmed by 2 bases and J by 3 bases, leaving 16 bases between them. The CDR3 sequence is 16 residues long. The germline CDR1 and CDR2 sequences are SGDLS and YYNGEE. The DNA of the CDR3 is TGTGCCAGCAGCGTGGCGGCCCAATACGAGACAGATACGCAGTATTTT. Protein sequence: CASSVAAQYETDTQYF.

The chain is built from TRBV19 and TRBJ1-5; 8 bases map to TRBD1. V shed 6 bases and J 4 bases; nucleotides not matched to a gene: 5. The CDR3 consists of 14 residues. The V gene's germline CDR1 is LNHDA and CDR2 SQIVND (reference sequence). The CDR3 DNA is TGTGCCAGTAGAGACAGGGGTGCTAATCAGCCCCAGCATTTT. It is translated as CASRDRGANQPQHF.

The rearrangement links TRBV6-6 to TRBJ2-7, with D uncertain. The V end lost 2 bases, the J end lost 5 bases, and 10 bases lay between the germline ends. This CDR3 region has 13 residues. Per germline, CDR1 MNHNY and CDR2 SVGAGI (reference sequence). CDR3 loop: CASSYLGEDEQYF. The DNA for the CDR3 is TGTGCCAGCAGTTACCTAGGAGAGGACGAGCAGTACTTC.

This clone has more than one count but fewer than ten. The rearrangement joins TRBV6-6 to TRBJ2-7; TRBD2 matches 8 bases. CDR1 is MNHNY, CDR2 SVGAGI, per germline (reference sequence). This CDR3 spans 13 amino acids. With V trimmed by 5 bases and J by 7 bases, 7 bases remained unmatched. CDR3 loop: CASSTGTSREQYF. Written as DNA, the CDR3 is TGTGCCAGCAGTACCGGGACTAGTAGAGAGCAGTACTTC.

This rearrangement joins TRBV2 to TRBJ2-3, with 8 bases identical to TRBD2. The CDR3 has 16 amino acids. Germline values: CDR1 SNHLY, CDR2 FYNNEI. J was trimmed by 0 bases and V by 10 bases; bases with no gene match: 12. CDR3 DNA sequence: TGTGCCACCCTAAGCTCTAGCGGGTCAAGCACAGATACGCAGTATTTT. Translation: CATLSSSGSSTDTQYF. The full variable domain, rest sourced from reference TRBV2 and TRBJ2-3, is EPEVTQTPSHQVTQMGQEVILRCVPISNHLYFYWYRQILGQKVEFLVSFYNNEISEKSEIFDDQFSVERPDGSNFTLKIRSTKLEDSAMYFCATLSSSGSSTDTQYFGPGTRLTVL.

The chain carries TRBV6-1 and TRBJ1-5; 8 nucleotides agree with TRBD1. The germline V gene has CDR1 MNHNS and CDR2 SASEGT. This CDR3 has 14 residues. CDR3 in amino acids: CATGDGFWNQPQHF. The CDR3 region has the DNA TGTGCGACAGGGGACGGTTTCTGGAATCAGCCCCAGCATTTT.